The next 4 T cell receptor beta chains were all read from a single sample in a study of Ad26.COV2.S vaccination and SARS-CoV-2 variants. This sample's treatment: roughly 20 received Ad26.COV2.S at low or high dose, single or two shots; about 5 received placebo; per-sample allocation not given. On day 63 after the first injection, vaccine and placebo recipients gave samples. Here immunoSEQ multiplex PCR was the method, and the copy in TCRdb shows in-frame clones only, minus some. The sample lists 400,000 to 450,000 clones; less than 95% were seen once. Sequenced here: peripheral blood, sampled in a trial of Ad26.COV2.S vaccine versus placebo. The receptors stem from a person between 18 and 65 years old who received the Ad26.COV2.S COVID-19 vaccine or a placebo.

The chain employs TRBV29-1 and TRBJ1-4, with 10 bases fitting TRBD1. CDR1 and CDR2 from the germline V gene are SQVTM and ANQGSEA. V lost 6 bases, J lost 6 bases, and 7 bases stayed unmatched. The CDR3 totals 14 residues. CDR3 protein: CSVAGTGDYEKLFF. CDR3 bases: TGCAGCGTCGCCGGGACAGGGGATTATGAAAAACTGTTTTTT.

This sequence joins TRBV5-6 and TRBJ2-7; 10 nucleotides line up with TRBD1. CDR3 length: 15 residues. The trim removed 3 bases at V and 5 bases at J, leaving 8 bases unmatched. From germline, CDR1 is SGHDT and CDR2 YYEEEE. The CDR3 DNA follows: TGTGCCAGCAGCTCACGGACAGGGGGTAGGAACGAGCAGTACTTC. Protein sequence: CASSSRTGGRNEQYF.

The V gene is TRBV10-2, the J gene TRBJ1-4; no firm D call. The V end lost 6 bases, the J end lost 3 bases, and 8 bases lay between the germline ends. Germline loops: CDR1 WSHSY, CDR2 SAAADI. The CDR3 is made up of 13 amino acids. The CDR3 loop reads CASSIRSNEKLFF. The CDR3 DNA follows: TGCGCCAGCAGCATTCGGTCTAATGAAAAACTGTTTTTT.

The V and J genes are TRBV7-6 and TRBJ1-1, with D unresolved. V was shortened by 5 bases and J by 8 bases, with 18 bases between the two germline ends. CDR3 length: 14 amino acids. The germline V gene encodes CDR1 SGHVS and CDR2 FNYEAQ. The CDR3 DNA follows: TGTGCCAGCAGCCCGGGCCATGCTAATCGGGAAGCTTTCTTT. It is translated as CASSPGHANREAFF.